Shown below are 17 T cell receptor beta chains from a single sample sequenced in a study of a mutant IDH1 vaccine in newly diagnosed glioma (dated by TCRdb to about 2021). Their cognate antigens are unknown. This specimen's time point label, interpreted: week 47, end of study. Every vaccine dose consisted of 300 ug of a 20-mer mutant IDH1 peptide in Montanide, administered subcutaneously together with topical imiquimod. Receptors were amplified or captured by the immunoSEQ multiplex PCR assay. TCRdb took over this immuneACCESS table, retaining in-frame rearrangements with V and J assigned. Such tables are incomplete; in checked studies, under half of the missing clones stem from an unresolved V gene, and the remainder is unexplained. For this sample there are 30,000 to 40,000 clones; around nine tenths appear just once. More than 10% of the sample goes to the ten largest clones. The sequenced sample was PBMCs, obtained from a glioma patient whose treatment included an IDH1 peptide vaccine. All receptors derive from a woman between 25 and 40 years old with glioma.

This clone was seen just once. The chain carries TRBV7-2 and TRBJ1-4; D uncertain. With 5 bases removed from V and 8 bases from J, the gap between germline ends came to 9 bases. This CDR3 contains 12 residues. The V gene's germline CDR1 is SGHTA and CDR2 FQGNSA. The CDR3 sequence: CASSPRVEKLFF. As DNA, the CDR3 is TGTGCCAGCAGCCCCAGAGTCGAAAAACTGTTTTTT.

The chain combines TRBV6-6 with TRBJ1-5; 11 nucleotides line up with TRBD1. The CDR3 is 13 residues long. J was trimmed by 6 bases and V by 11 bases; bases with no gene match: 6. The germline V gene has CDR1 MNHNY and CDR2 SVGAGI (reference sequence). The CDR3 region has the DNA TGTGCCGGGTCCGGGACAGGGGGTCAGCCCCAGCATTTT. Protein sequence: CAGSGTGGQPQHF.

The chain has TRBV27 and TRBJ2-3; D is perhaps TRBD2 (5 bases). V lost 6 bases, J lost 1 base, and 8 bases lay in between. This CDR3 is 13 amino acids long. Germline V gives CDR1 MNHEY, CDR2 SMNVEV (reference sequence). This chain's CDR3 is CASSFGGTDTQYF. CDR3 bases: TGTGCCAGCAGCTTCGGGGGCACAGATACGCAGTATTTT.

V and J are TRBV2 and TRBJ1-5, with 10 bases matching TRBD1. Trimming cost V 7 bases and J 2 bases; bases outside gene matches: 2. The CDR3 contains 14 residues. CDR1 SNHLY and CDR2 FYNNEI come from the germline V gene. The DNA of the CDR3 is TGTGCCAGCACAGGGACAGGGGGCAATCAGCCCCAGCATTTT. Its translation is CASTGTGGNQPQHF.

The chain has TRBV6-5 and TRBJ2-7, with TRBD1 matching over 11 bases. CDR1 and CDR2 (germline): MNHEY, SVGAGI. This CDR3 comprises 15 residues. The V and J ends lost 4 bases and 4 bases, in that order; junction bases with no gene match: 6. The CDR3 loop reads CASSFMGQGVYEQYF. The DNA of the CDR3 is TGTGCCAGCAGTTTCATGGGACAGGGGGTTTACGAGCAGTACTTC.

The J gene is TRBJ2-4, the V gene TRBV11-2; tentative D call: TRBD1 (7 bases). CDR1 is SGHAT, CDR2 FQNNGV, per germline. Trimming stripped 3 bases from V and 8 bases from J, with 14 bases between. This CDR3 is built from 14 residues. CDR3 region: CASSFGRGRYIQYF. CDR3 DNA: TGTGCCAGCAGCTTCGGCAGGGGGAGGTACATTCAGTACTTC. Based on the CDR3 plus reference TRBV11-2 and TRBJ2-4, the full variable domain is EAGVAQSPRYKIIEKRQSVAFWCNPISGHATLYWYQQILGQGPKLLIQFQNNGVVDDSQLPKDRFSAERLKGVDSTLKIQPAKLEDSAVYLCASSFGRGRYIQYFGAGTRLSVL.

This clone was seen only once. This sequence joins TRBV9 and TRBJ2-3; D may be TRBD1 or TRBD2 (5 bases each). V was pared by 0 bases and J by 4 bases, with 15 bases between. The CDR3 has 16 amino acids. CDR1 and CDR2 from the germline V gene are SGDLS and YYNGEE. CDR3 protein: CASSVASGTYADTQYF. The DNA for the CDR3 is TGTGCCAGCAGCGTAGCTTCAGGGACCTATGCAGATACGCAGTATTTT.

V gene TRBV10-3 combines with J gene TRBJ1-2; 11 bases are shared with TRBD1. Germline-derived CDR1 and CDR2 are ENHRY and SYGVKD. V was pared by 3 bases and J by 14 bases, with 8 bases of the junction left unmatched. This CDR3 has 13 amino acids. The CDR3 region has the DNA TGTGCCATCAGTGACCAGGGACAGGGGGAATGTACCTTC. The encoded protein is CAISDQGQGECTF.

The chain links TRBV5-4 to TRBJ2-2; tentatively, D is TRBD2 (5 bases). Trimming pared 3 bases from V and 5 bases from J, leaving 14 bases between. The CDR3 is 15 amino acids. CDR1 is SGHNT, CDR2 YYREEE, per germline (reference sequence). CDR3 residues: CASSWYISGTGELFF. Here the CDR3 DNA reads TGTGCCAGCAGCTGGTACATCTCGGGAACCGGGGAGCTGTTTTTT.

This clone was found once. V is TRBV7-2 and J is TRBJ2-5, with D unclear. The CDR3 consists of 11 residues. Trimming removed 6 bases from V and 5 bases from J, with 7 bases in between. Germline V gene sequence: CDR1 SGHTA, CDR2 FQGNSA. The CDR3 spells CASSPGETQYF. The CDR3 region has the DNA TGTGCCAGCAGTCCCGGTGAGACCCAGTACTTC. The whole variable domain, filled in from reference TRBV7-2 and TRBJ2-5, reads GAGVSQSPSNKVTEKGKDVELRCDPISGHTALYWYRQSLGQGLEFLIYFQGNSAPDKSGLPSDRFSAERTGGSVSTLTIQRTQQEDSAVYLCASSPGETQYFGPGTRLLVL.

CDR3 protein: CASSFDRLAGGSGELFF. The CDR3 region has the DNA TGTGCCAGCAGCTTCGACAGACTAGCGGGGGGGTCCGGGGAGCTGTTTTTT. The rearrangement links TRBV7-2 to TRBJ2-2; the match to TRBD2 covers 14 bases. The J segment lost 6 bases and the V segment lost 3 bases, leaving 6 bases of the junction unmatched. This CDR3 has 17 residues. Germline lookup yields CDR1 SGHTA and CDR2 FQGNSA.

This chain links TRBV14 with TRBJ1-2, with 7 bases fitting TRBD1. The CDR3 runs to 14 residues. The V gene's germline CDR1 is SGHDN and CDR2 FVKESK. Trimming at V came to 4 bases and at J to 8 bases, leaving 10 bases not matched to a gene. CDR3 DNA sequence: TGTGCCAGCAGCCGGGACAGAGCCTCCGGGGGCTACACCTTC. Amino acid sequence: CASSRDRASGGYTF.

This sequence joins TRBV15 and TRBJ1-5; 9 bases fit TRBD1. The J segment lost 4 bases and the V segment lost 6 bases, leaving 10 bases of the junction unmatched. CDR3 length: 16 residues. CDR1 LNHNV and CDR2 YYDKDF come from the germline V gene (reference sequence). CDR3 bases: TGTGCCACCAGAAGCGGAGGACAGGGGTTAAATCAGCCCCAGCATTTT. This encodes CATRSGGQGLNQPQHF.

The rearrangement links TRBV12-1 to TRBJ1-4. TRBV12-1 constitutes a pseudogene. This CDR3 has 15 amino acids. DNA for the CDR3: TGTGCCAGCAGCTTTGACCGGACGAGAGACGAAAAACTGTTTTTT. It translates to CASSFDRTRDEKLFF.

The CDR3 DNA sequence: TGCGCCAGCAGTGAGTCCTCCGGGACCCTCGGAGGGGGGGAGCAGTTCTTC. This gives the protein CASSESSGTLGGGEQFF. The chain couples TRBV10-1 to TRBJ2-1; D might be TRBD1 or TRBD2, each matching 6 bases. Germline V gene lookup returns CDR1 WNHNN and CDR2 SYGVQD (reference sequence). This CDR3 is 17 amino acids long. V shed 0 bases and J shed 10 bases, with 22 bases lying between them.

CDR3 region: CASSQDGTREETQYF. CDR3 DNA: TGTGCCAGCAGCCAAGATGGCACTAGAGAGGAGACCCAGTACTTC. This chain uses TRBV4-2 with TRBJ2-5, with D possibly matching TRBD2 (5 bases). The CDR3 spans 15 residues. The V gene's germline CDR1 is LGHNA and CDR2 YNFKEQ. The V and J ends lost 0 bases and 5 bases respectively, with 13 bases between them.

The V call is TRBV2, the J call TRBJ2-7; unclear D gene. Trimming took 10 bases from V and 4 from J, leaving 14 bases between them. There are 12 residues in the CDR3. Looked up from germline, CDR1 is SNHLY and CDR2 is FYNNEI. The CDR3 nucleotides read TGTGCCACCGTGGAGTCAGGATACGAGCAGTACTTC. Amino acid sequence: CATVESGYEQYF.